This T cell receptor (beta chain) was obtained from a study of blood T cell repertoires in COVID-19 (TCRdb year 2020). Turning to the overall study: The collaborator samples originated in the United States, Italy and Spain and spanned the acute and convalescent phases of COVID-19. The prospective study material was composed of cDNA or gDNA derived from T cells, B-cell-depleted T cells, or PBMCs. The dataset comprised deeply sampled blood TCRbeta repertoires from subjects exposed to, actively infected with, or recovered from COVID-19. The repertoires were released in a freely available public database intended as a resource for research on the immune response to SARS-CoV-2. Samples came from the ongoing ImmuneRACE study (first 160 participants) plus 1,254 subjects from 6 global collaborators. Sample metadata almost always included a de-identified subject ID, COVID-19 status, age in years and sex. Where available, HLA class I and class II types were obtained from metadata supplied by the sample provider rather than from assay-based typing. Points the paper makes about the study in general: How much clinical and demographic metadata was included differed by source and by participant, and the metadata was provided uncurated.

As for this clone: Its antigen specificity is not known. No base qualities exist here, and no much larger clone lies one base off it.

Each collaborating institution followed its own protocols to collect whole blood in K2EDTA tubes. For TCRbeta analysis, collaborators shipped samples in one of three forms: frozen whole blood, isolated PBMCs, or DNA extracted from either of those sample types. The CDR3, from cysteine to phenylalanine, totals 16 residues. Only the CDR3 part of the read is kept: 48 bases, read in frame from the first base. The germline V gene encodes CDR1 SGHTS and CDR2 YDEGEE. V and J are trimmed by 4 bases and 9 bases, and the gene matches miss 13 bases of the junction. TCRbeta CDR3 regions were amplified from genomic DNA by means of the immunoSEQ Assay, a bias-controlled multiplex PCR. The published analysis was carried out like this. The number of nucleated cells in each sample was estimated from the amplification of reference gene primers within the assay. Sequence reads were collapsed and filtered to measure the absolute abundance of every unique TCRbeta CDR3 rearrangement. For each sample, productive Simpson clonality was calculated by taking the square root of Simpson's diversity index across productive rearrangements. TCRdb mirrors the immuneACCESS table, restricted to in-frame sequences. Some clones are absent from its copies; in checked studies, under half trace to an unresolved V gene, and the reason for the others is unknown. For V, J and clone size, that table is used; D and trimming come from the DNA. This sample lists about 33,000 clones; approximately 86% were detected once. The biggest ten clones account for around 6.5% of the sample.

The origin of this receptor is a human donor in a cohort sampled during active COVID-19. Sequencing used peripheral blood. The rearrangement joined TRBV5-8 to TRBJ2-1; 10 middle bases align to TRBD1. The bases read TGTGCCAGCAGCCCAGCCCCGGGACAGGGGTTTGGTGAGCAGTTCTTC. This yields the protein CASSPAPGQGFGEQFF.